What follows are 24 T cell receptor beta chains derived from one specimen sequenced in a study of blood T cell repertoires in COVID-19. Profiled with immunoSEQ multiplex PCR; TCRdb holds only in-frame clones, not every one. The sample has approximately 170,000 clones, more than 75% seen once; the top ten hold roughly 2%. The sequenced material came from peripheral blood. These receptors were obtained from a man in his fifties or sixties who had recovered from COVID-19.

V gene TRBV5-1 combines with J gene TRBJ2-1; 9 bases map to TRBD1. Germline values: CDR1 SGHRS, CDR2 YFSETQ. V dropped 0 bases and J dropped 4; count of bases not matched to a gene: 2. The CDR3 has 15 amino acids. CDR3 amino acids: CASSLGQGGYNEQFF. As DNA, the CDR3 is TGCGCCAGCAGCTTGGGACAGGGGGGATACAATGAGCAGTTCTTC.

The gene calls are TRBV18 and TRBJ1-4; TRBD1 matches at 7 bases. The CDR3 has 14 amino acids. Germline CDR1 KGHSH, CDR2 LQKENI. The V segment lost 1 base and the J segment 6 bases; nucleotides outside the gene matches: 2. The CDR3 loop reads CASSPQGADEKLFF. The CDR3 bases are TGTGCCAGCTCACCACAGGGGGCGGATGAAAAACTGTTTTTT.

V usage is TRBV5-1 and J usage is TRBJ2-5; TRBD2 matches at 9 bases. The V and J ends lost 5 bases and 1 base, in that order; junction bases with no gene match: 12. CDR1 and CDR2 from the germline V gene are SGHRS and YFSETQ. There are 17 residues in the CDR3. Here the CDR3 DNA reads TGCGCCAGCAGTCCGGGACTAGCTCTTGCCCCCCAAGAGACCCAGTACTTC. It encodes CASSPGLALAPQETQYF.

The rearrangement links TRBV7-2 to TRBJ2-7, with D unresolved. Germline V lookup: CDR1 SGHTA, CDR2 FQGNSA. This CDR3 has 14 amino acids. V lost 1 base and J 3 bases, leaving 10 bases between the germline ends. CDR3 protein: CASSLEPGRYEQYF. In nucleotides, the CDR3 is TGTGCCAGCAGCTTAGAGCCGGGTCGCTACGAGCAGTACTTC.

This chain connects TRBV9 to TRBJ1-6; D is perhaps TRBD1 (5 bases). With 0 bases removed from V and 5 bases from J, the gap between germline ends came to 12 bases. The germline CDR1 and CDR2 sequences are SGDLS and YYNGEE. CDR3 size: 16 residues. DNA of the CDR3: TGTGCCAGCAGCGTAGAGGGGCATTCAGATAATTCACCCCTCCACTTT. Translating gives CASSVEGHSDNSPLHF.

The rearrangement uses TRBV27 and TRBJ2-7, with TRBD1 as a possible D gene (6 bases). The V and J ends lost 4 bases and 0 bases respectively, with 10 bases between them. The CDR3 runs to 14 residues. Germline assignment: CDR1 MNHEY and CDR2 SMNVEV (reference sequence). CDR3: CASSSTRGSYEQYF. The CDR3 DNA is TGTGCCAGCAGTTCAACCAGGGGCTCCTACGAGCAGTACTTC.

CDR3 DNA sequence: TGTGCCAGCAGTTTCGCCCCTCCGTTCCGGACAGGGCGACTCTACGAGCAGTACTTC. This encodes CASSFAPPFRTGRLYEQYF. V and J are TRBV27 and TRBJ2-7; the match to TRBD1 covers 8 bases. The CDR3 spans 19 residues. Germline trimming cut 3 bases from V and 3 bases from J; bases unmatched to any gene: 19. Germline V CDR1 and CDR2: MNHEY, SMNVEV (reference sequence).

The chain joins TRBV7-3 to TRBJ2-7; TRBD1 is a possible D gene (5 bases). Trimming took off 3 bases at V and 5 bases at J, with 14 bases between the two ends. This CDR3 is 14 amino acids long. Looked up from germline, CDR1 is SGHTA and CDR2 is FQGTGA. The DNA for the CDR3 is TGTGCCAGCAGCTTGCAGGACACCCGAGACGAGCAGTACTTC. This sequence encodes CASSLQDTRDEQYF. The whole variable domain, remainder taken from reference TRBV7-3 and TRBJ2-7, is GAGVSQTPSNKVTEKGKYVELRCDPISGHTALYWYRQSLGQGPEFLIYFQGTGAADDSGLPNDRFFAVRPEGSVSTLKIQRTERGDSAVYLCASSLQDTRDEQYFGPGTRLTVT.

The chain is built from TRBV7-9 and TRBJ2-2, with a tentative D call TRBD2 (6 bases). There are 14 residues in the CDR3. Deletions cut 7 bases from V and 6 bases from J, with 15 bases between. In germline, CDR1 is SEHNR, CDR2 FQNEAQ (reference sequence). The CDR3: CASTGTSSAGELFF. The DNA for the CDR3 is TGTGCCAGCACCGGGACTTCCAGTGCCGGGGAGCTGTTTTTT.

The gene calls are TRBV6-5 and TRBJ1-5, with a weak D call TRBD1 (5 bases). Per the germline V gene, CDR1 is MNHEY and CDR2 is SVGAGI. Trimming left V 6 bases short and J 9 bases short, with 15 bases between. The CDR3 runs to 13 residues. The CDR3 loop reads CASSQFDSRPQHF. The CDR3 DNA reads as TGTGCCAGCAGCCAGTTTGACAGTCGGCCCCAGCATTTT.

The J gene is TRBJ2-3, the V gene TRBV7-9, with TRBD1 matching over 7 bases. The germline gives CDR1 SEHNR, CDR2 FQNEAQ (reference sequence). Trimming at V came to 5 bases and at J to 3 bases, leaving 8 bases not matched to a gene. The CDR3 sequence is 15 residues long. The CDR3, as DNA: TGTGCCAGCAGCGTACAGGGGTGGGGGACAGATACGCAGTATTTT. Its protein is CASSVQGWGTDTQYF.

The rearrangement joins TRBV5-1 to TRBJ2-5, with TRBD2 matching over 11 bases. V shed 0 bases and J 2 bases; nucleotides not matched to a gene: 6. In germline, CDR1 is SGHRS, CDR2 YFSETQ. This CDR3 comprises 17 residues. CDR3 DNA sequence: TGCGCCAGCAGCTTGGCTACTAGCGGGAGCCTACAAGAGACCCAGTACTTC. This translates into CASSLATSGSLQETQYF.

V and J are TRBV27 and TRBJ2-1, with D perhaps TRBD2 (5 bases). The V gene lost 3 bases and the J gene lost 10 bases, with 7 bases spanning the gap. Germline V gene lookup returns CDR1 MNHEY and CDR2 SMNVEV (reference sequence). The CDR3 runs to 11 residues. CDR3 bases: TGTGCCAGCAGTTTCGGGGTCGAGCAGTTCTTC. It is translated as CASSFGVEQFF.

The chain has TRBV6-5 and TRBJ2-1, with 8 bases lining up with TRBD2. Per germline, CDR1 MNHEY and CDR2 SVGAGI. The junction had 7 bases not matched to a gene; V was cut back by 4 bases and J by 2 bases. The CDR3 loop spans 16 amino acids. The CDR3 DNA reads TGTGCCAGCAGTTCCGCAACTAGCGGAACCTACAATGAGCAGTTCTTC. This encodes CASSSATSGTYNEQFF.

The chain's CDR3 is CASSPRTSGGWAYNEQFF. CDR3 coding DNA: TGTGCCAGCAGTCCCAGGACTAGCGGGGGGTGGGCCTACAATGAGCAGTTCTTC. V gene TRBV28 combines with J gene TRBJ2-1; 14 bases map to TRBD2. There are 18 residues in the CDR3. In germline, CDR1 is MDHEN, CDR2 SYDVKM. With 5 bases clipped from V and 2 bases from J, the junction kept 8 bases outside the gene matches.

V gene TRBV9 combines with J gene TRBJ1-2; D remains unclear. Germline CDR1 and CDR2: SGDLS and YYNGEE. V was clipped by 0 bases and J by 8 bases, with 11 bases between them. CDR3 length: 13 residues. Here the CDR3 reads CASSVGTERGYTF. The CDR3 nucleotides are TGTGCCAGCAGCGTAGGAACCGAGAGGGGCTACACCTTC. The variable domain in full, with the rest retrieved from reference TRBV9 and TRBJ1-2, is DSGVTQTPKHLITATGQRVTLRCSPRSGDLSVYWYQQSLDQGLQFLIQYYNGEERAKGNILERFSAQQFPDLHSELNLSSLELGDSALYFCASSVGTERGYTFGSGTRLTVV.

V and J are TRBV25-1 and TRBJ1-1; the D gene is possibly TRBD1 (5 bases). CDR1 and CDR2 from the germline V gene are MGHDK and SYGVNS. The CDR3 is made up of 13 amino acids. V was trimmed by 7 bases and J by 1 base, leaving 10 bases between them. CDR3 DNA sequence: TGTGCCAGCATCGACAGACAGAACACTGAAGCTTTCTTT. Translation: CASIDRQNTEAFF.

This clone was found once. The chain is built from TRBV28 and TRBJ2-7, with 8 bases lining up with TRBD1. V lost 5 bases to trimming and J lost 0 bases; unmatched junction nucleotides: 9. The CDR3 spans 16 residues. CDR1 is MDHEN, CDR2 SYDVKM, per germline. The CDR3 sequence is CASSNPRQGLSYEQYF. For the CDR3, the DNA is TGTGCCAGCAGTAATCCTAGACAGGGGCTCTCCTACGAGCAGTACTTC.

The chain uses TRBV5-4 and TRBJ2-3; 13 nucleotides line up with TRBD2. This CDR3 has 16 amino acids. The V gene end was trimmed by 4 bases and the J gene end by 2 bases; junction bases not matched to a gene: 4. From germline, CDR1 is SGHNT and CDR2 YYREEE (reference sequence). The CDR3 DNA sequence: TGTGCCAGCAGCCCGGGACTAGCGGGACCCACAGATACGCAGTATTTT. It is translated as CASSPGLAGPTDTQYF.

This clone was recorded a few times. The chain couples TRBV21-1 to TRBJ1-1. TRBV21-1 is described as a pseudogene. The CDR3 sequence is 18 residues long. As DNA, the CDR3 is TGTGCCAGCAGTCATTTTAGGCACGGTTCCCGACTTAAGACTGAAGCTTTCTTT. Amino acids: CASSHFRHGSRLKTEAFF.

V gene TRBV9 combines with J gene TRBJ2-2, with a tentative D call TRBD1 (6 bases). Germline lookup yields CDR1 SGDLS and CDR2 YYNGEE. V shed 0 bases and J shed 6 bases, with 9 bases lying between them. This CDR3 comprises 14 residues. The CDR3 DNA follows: TGTGCCAGCAGCGTAGCTCCAGGGGCCGGGGAGCTGTTTTTT. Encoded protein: CASSVAPGAGELFF.

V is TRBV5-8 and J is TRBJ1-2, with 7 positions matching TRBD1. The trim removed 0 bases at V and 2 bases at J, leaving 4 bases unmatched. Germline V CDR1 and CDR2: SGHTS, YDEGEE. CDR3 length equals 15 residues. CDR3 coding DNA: TGTGCCAGCAGCTTGGCCTCAGGGGGGAACTATGGCTACACCTTC. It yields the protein CASSLASGGNYGYTF. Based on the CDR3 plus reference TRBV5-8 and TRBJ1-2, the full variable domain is EAGVTQSPTHLIKTRGQQATLRCSPISGHTSVYWYQQALGLGLQFLLWYDEGEERNRGNFPPRFSGRQFPNYSSELNVNALELEDSALYLCASSLASGGNYGYTFGSGTRLTVV.

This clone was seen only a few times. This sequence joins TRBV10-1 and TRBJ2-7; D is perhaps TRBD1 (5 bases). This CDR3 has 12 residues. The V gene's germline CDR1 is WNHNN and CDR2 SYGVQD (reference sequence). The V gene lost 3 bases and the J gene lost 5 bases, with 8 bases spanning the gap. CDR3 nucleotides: TGCGCCAGCAGTGAAAGGGGTAACGAGCAGTACTTC. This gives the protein CASSERGNEQYF.

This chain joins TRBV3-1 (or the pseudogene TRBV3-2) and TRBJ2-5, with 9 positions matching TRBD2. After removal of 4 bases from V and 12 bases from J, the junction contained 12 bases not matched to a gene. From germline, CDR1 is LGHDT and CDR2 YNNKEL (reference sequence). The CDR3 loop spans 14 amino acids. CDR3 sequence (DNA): TGTGCCAGCAGCCTCGACCCCGACGTAGCGGGGGAGTACTTC. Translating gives CASSLDPDVAGEYF.